The 13 T cell receptor beta chains listed next were all sequenced from one sample in a study of blood T cell repertoires in COVID-19 (dated by TCRdb to 2019 to 2021). The protocol used for the library was the immunoSEQ multiplex PCR assay. Entries here come from immuneACCESS through TCRdb and include only in-frame sequences with V and J called. Some clones fail to appear in such tables; in the studies checked, an unresolved V gene covers under half of the shortfall, and the cause of the remainder is unknown. The sample data list fewer than 600,000 clones, and approximately 88% of these were observed just once. Of the sample, about 1.7% is held by the ten largest clones. Material for sequencing was PBMCs or T cells enriched from blood (not recorded which). Source of these receptors: a woman aged 40 to 49 who had recovered from COVID-19.

This chain uses TRBV6-2 or TRBV6-3 with TRBJ2-7; 8 bases align to TRBD2. The CDR3 has 13 residues. V shed 5 bases and J 11 bases; nucleotides not matched to a gene: 11. The germline V gene has CDR1 MNHEY and CDR2 SVGEGT. The CDR3, as DNA: TGTGCCAGCAGTAGCGGGAGAGCCGATAAAGAGTACTTC. Translation gives CASSSGRADKEYF.

J is TRBJ1-2 and V is TRBV19; the D is unclear. The V end lost 7 bases, the J end lost 1 base, and 13 bases lay between the germline ends. Germline CDR1 LNHDA, CDR2 SQIVND (reference sequence). CDR3 size: 14 residues. CDR3 in amino acids: CASTSWQNNYGYTF. CDR3 in DNA: TGTGCCAGTACCTCGTGGCAGAATAACTATGGCTACACCTTC. Full variable domain (rest looked up from reference TRBV19 and TRBJ1-2): DGGITQSPKYLFRKEGQNVTLSCEQNLNHDAMYWYRQDPGQGLRLIYYSQIVNDFQKGDIAEGYSVSREKKESFPLTVTSAQKNPTAFYLCASTSWQNNYGYTFGSGTRLTVV.

The rearrangement uses TRBV4-3 and TRBJ2-7; 7 nucleotides align to TRBD2. Germline assignment: CDR1 LGHNA and CDR2 YSLEER. The CDR3 has 15 residues. With V trimmed by 1 base and J by 4 bases, 7 bases remained unmatched. This chain's CDR3 is CASSQARSGTYEQYF. CDR3 nucleotides: TGCGCCAGCAGCCAAGCTCGGAGCGGGACGTACGAGCAGTACTTC.

The rearrangement uses TRBV6-2 or TRBV6-3 and TRBJ2-1, with 8 nucleotides matching TRBD1. Germline V gene sequence: CDR1 MNHEY, CDR2 SVGEGT. The V and J ends lost 10 bases and 5 bases, in that order; junction bases with no gene match: 25. There are 19 residues in the CDR3. This chain's CDR3 is CATRPSSDRVGSRNNEQFF. CDR3 sequence (DNA): TGTGCCACCCGCCCATCTTCGGACAGGGTGGGGAGTAGGAACAATGAGCAGTTCTTC.

The chain links TRBV2 to TRBJ1-5; no firm D call. V lost 4 bases and J 2 bases, leaving 12 bases between the germline ends. There are 15 residues in the CDR3. Germline lookup yields CDR1 SNHLY and CDR2 FYNNEI. The CDR3 spells CASSVSMRGNQPQHF. The CDR3 DNA reads TGTGCCAGCAGTGTGTCCATGAGGGGCAATCAGCCCCAGCATTTT. The variable domain in full, with the rest retrieved from reference TRBV2 and TRBJ1-5, is EPEVTQTPSHQVTQMGQEVILRCVPISNHLYFYWYRQILGQKVEFLVSFYNNEISEKSEIFDDQFSVERPDGSNFTLKIRSTKLEDSAMYFCASSVSMRGNQPQHFGDGTRLSIL.

The rearrangement links TRBV25-1 to TRBJ1-2, with 10 bases matching TRBD1. J was trimmed by 4 bases and V by 5 bases; bases with no gene match: 10. CDR1 and CDR2 from the germline V gene are MGHDK and SYGVNS. This CDR3 comprises 16 residues. CDR3 loop: CASSPTGTGVVYGYTF. Written as DNA, the CDR3 is TGTGCCAGCAGTCCCACCGGGACAGGGGTTGTCTATGGCTACACCTTC.

The chain uses TRBV4-3 and TRBJ2-7, with 7 bases that match TRBD2. The V gene's germline CDR1 is LGHNA and CDR2 YSLEER. The CDR3 loop spans 17 amino acids. The J segment lost 2 bases and the V segment lost 0 bases, leaving 10 bases of the junction unmatched. CDR3 region: CASSQDHSSGKPYEQYF. The CDR3 DNA reads TGCGCCAGCAGCCAAGATCACTCTAGCGGCAAGCCCTACGAGCAGTACTTC.

The chain has TRBV14 and TRBJ2-7, with 7 bases matching TRBD2. The CDR3 has 14 amino acids. Germline CDR1 and CDR2: SGHDN and FVKESK. V shed 4 bases, J shed 2 bases, and the junction held 5 bases outside the gene matches. The CDR3 reads CASSPGLGAYEQYF. The CDR3 nucleotides are TGTGCCAGCAGCCCCGGACTAGGTGCCTACGAGCAGTACTTC.

The chain combines TRBV6-5 with TRBJ2-7; 8 nucleotides align to TRBD2. V shed 2 bases and J 1 base; nucleotides not matched to a gene: 4. The length of the CDR3 is 15 residues. The germline V gene encodes CDR1 MNHEY and CDR2 SVGAGI. CDR3 nucleotides: TGTGCCAGCAGTTACGGGAGCGGGGGTTCCTACGAGCAGTACTTC. It codes for CASSYGSGGSYEQYF.

This clone was detected only a few times. The chain links TRBV2 to TRBJ1-6; weak D call: TRBD1 (5 bases). The germline CDR1 and CDR2 sequences are SNHLY and FYNNEI. This CDR3 is built from 16 residues. Trimming cost V 4 bases and J 6 bases, with 16 bases left between them. CDR3 in DNA: TGTGCCAGCAGTGTGCTGGAAGGGAGGGGTAATTCACCCCTCCACTTT. The encoded protein is CASSVLEGRGNSPLHF.

The chain recombines TRBV29-1 with TRBJ2-1, with TRBD1 matching 7 bases. Germline trimming cut 7 bases from V and 3 bases from J; bases unmatched to any gene: 6. Germline values: CDR1 SQVTM, CDR2 ANQGSEA. CDR3 length: 13 amino acids. The CDR3 protein is CSAARQGYNEQFF. Written as DNA, the CDR3 is TGCAGCGCCGCACGACAGGGCTACAATGAGCAGTTCTTC.

The chain is built from TRBV19 and TRBJ2-7; 7 bases are a match to TRBD1. Germline V gene sequence: CDR1 LNHDA, CDR2 SQIVND (reference sequence). V was clipped by 4 bases and J by 6 bases; unmatched bases: 3. The CDR3 length is 12 residues. CDR3 region: CASSKNRGEQYF. The CDR3 DNA reads as TGTGCCAGTAGTAAAAACAGGGGCGAGCAGTACTTC.

The CDR3 DNA reads as TGTGCCAGCAGTACCTTAGCGGGAAGGGTCGAGCAGTACTTC. Protein sequence: CASSTLAGRVEQYF. The chain is built from TRBV6-5 and TRBJ2-7, with 8 bases matching TRBD2. Germline loops: CDR1 MNHEY, CDR2 SVGAGI. The length of the CDR3 is 14 residues. With V trimmed by 5 bases and J by 6 bases, 9 bases remained unmatched.